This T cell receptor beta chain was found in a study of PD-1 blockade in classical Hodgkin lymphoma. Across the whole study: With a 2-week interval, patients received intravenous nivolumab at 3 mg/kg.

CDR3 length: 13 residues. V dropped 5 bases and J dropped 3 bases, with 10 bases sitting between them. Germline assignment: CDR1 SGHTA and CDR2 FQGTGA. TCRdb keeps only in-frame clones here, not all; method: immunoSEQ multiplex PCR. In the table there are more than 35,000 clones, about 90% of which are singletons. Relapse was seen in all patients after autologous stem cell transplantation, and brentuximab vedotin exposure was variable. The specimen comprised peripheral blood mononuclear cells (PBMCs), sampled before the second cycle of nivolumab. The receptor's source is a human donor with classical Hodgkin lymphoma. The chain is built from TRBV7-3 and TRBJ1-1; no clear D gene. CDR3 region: CASSPVGYTEAFF. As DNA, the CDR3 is TGTGCCAGCAGCCCTGTTGGGTACACTGAAGCTTTCTTT.